This entry features one T cell receptor (beta chain) sequence. Its antigen is still unknown. Per-base quality was not reported, and no clone a single base away is much larger than it. The data belong to a study of T-cell reconstitution after alpha-beta-depleted transplantation in children (dated by TCRdb to about 2016). For the study in its entirety: T-cell immune reconstitution after TCRalphabeta/CD19-depleted allogeneic hematopoietic cell transplantation in children was quantitatively tracked in the study by means of TCR repertoire profiling.

The CDR3 sequence holds 12 residues, the cysteine and phenylalanine included. CDR3 DNA only is kept here, 36 bases in frame from base 1. V and J are truncated by 2 bases and 8 bases respectively, leaving an intervening sequence of 7 bases. The germline V gene (reference sequence) specifies SGHKS as CDR1 and YYEKEE as CDR2. The receptor library was made with PCR. The sequencer listed for this sample is Illumina HiSeq 2500. Molecular barcoding was employed in the preparation of TCR libraries, with unique molecular identifiers being used to normalize TCRbeta repertoire quantification. Through fastp at Q25 and MiXCR, TCRdb rebuilt clones from the public reads, retaining in-frame beta chains. Identical CDR3 protein sequences are pooled into one entry, listed with their most common genes and DNA. For this sample there are under 350,000 distinct CDR3 sequences; roughly 9.5% appear just once. In total, the top ten clones hold around a tenth of the sample.

The TCR sequence derives from a human donor who donated a stem cell graft to a child with SCID. The rearrangement joined TRBV5-5 to TRBJ1-4; no D segment can be confidently identified. Sequences were derived from PBMCs from the stem cell graft donor, sampled from the stem cell graft. The DNA reads as follows: TGTGCCAGCAGCTTTCCAGAAGAAAAACTGTTTTTT. It encodes CASSFPEEKLFF. Extended through the reference TRBV5-5 and TRBJ1-4 proteins, this CDR3 yields the full variable domain: DAGVTQSPTHLIKTRGQQVTLRCSPISGHKSVSWYQQVLGQGPQFIFQYYEKEERGRGNFPDRFSARQFPNYSSELNVNALLLGDSALYLCASSFPEEKLFFGSGTQLSVL.